A selection of T cell receptor beta chains follows, all from one sample in a study of CD8 T cells in ankylosing spondylitis. Each CDR3 protein gets one entry after TCRdb re-called the 5' RACE reads with MiXCR. The repertoire holds about 130,000 distinct CDR3 sequences, with about 7% as singletons. The sequencing input was blood, either unsorted or a sorted T cell fraction (not recorded which). Every receptor here comes from a male donor with ankylosing spondylitis or in good health (not recorded which). CDR3s include the opening cysteine and the closing phenylalanine or tryptophan. Each record gives: D gene, V gene, clone size, J gene, CDR3 DNA, CDR3 protein. D genes are given only for firm matches. Only part of the rows carry a size: once, few, many, or a class if the clone is expanded.

D: TRBD2; V: TRBV20-1; size: many; J: TRBJ2-1; DNA: TGCAGTGCTAGAGATTCCGGTAGCGGGAGACTCTACAATGAGCAGTTCTTC; CDR3: CSARDSGSGRLYNEQFF
D: -; V: TRBV5-8; size: many; J: TRBJ2-5; DNA: TGTGCCAGCAGCTTGTCGCCAGGACCCCAAGAGGCCCAGTACTTC; CDR3: CASSLSPGPQEAQYF
D: TRBD1; V: TRBV7-9; size: -; J: TRBJ2-7; DNA: TGTGCCAGCAGCTCTCCACAGGGGGCCTACGAGCAGTACTTC; CDR3: CASSSPQGAYEQYF
D: TRBD2; V: TRBV20-1; size: many; J: TRBJ2-7; DNA: TGCAGTGCTAGAGGCAAGACGGGGGGGCCTTTCTACGAGCAGTACTTC; CDR3: CSARGKTGGPFYEQYF
D: -; V: TRBV10-3; size: few; J: TRBJ2-5; DNA: TGTGCCATCAGTGCGGCCGGCGGTGTTGAGACCCAGTACTTC; CDR3: CAISAAGGVETQYF
D: TRBD2; V: TRBV29-1; size: many; J: TRBJ2-4; DNA: TGCAGCGTTCCTAGCGGGATAGCCAAAAACATTCAGTACTTC; CDR3: CSVPSGIAKNIQYF
D: TRBD1; V: TRBV20-1; size: many; J: TRBJ1-4; DNA: TGCAGTGCCACAGGGGGGGTGTCGGGAGACGAAAAACTGTTTTTT; CDR3: CSATGGVSGDEKLFF
D: TRBD1; V: TRBV10-3; size: many; J: TRBJ2-1; DNA: TGTGCCATCAGGGGGCCGGGACAGGGGACCCTCAATGAGCAGTTCTTC; CDR3: CAIRGPGQGTLNEQFF
D: TRBD1; V: TRBV5-1; size: many; J: TRBJ1-2; DNA: TGCGCCAGCAGCCTCCTGACAGGGGGAAATGGCTACACCTTC; CDR3: CASSLLTGGNGYTF
D: -; V: TRBV12-3/TRBV12-4; size: many; J: TRBJ2-2; DNA: TGTGCCAGCAGAGTACAGGGGAACACCGGGGAGCTGTTTTTT; CDR3: CASRVQGNTGELFF
D: -; V: TRBV19; size: many; J: TRBJ2-3; DNA: TGTGCCAGTAGTATATTTGCTTTAGGGGAAGCGGAGGATGCAGATACGCAGTATTTT; CDR3: CASSIFALGEAEDADTQYF
D: -; V: TRBV6-6; size: many; J: TRBJ1-2; DNA: TGTGCCAGCAGCAGAGATGGCTACACCTTC; CDR3: CASSRDGYTF
D: TRBD2; V: TRBV5-1; size: few; J: TRBJ2-3; DNA: TGCGCCAGCAGCTCCACGGTTGGCGGCGGGGGAGGCACAGATACGCAGTATTTT; CDR3: CASSSTVGGGGGTDTQYF
D: -; V: TRBV27; size: many; J: TRBJ2-6; DNA: TGTGCCAGCATTCTCCCGCGCGGTGGGAGCTCTGGGGCCAACGTCCTGACTTTC; CDR3: CASILPRGGSSGANVLTF
D: TRBD1; V: TRBV28; size: -; J: TRBJ1-6; DNA: TGTGCCAGCAGTTTATTAGACAGGGATAATTCACCCCTCCACTTT; CDR3: CASSLLDRDNSPLHF
D: -; V: TRBV29-1; size: many; J: TRBJ1-1; DNA: TGCAGCAGTCACTCATACACTGAAGCTTTCTTT; CDR3: CSSHSYTEAFF
D: -; V: TRBV28; size: many; J: TRBJ2-5; DNA: TGTGCCAGCATCACAAGGGCCGAACAGACCCAGTACTTC; CDR3: CASITRAEQTQYF
D: TRBD2; V: TRBV12-3/TRBV12-4; size: many; J: TRBJ2-5; DNA: TGTGCCAGCAGTTTAGCTAGCGGGAGTGAGACCCAGTACTTC; CDR3: CASSLASGSETQYF
D: TRBD2; V: TRBV6-5; size: many; J: TRBJ2-5; DNA: TGTGCCAGCAGTTACTCCCTAGCGGAAGAGACCCAGTACTTC; CDR3: CASSYSLAEETQYF
D: -; V: TRBV4-3; size: many; J: TRBJ2-7; DNA: TGCGCCAGCAGCCAAGTCGTGAAGGGAAACTACGAGCAGTACTTC; CDR3: CASSQVVKGNYEQYF
D: -; V: TRBV28; size: -; J: TRBJ2-1; DNA: TGTGCTCATGAGGGGGGCAATGAGCAGTTCTTC; CDR3: CAHEGGNEQFF
D: -; V: TRBV5-1; size: many; J: TRBJ2-1; DNA: TGCGCCAGCAGCTTGGTAGAGGGGGTATACAATGAGCAGTTCTTC; CDR3: CASSLVEGVYNEQFF
D: TRBD1; V: TRBV7-2; size: -; J: TRBJ1-1; DNA: TGTGCCAGCAGCCCCCTGGGGGACAGGGGTGTTGCTTTCTTT; CDR3: CASSPLGDRGVAFF
D: -; V: TRBV2; size: many; J: TRBJ1-6; DNA: TGTGCCAGCAGTGAAGCGCGGACTTATAATTCACCCCTCCACTTT; CDR3: CASSEARTYNSPLHF
D: TRBD2; V: TRBV5-5; size: many; J: TRBJ2-3; DNA: TGTGCCAGCAGCTTGAAACTAGCGGGGGGGCCGAGCACAGATACGCAGTATTTT; CDR3: CASSLKLAGGPSTDTQYF
D: TRBD1; V: TRBV10-3; size: many; J: TRBJ2-7; DNA: TGTGCCATCGGATCACAGGGGGACGAGCAGTACTTC; CDR3: CAIGSQGDEQYF
D: -; V: TRBV5-1; size: many; J: TRBJ2-2; DNA: TGCGCCAGCAGCTTGGTTTCGGGGGACGGCATCGGGGAGCTGTTTTTT; CDR3: CASSLVSGDGIGELFF
D: -; V: TRBV28; size: many; J: TRBJ2-3; DNA: TGTGCCAGCAGTTTACCAGGAAGGGCAGATACGCAGTATTTT; CDR3: CASSLPGRADTQYF
D: -; V: TRBV3-1; size: many; J: TRBJ2-2; DNA: TGTGCCAGCAGCCCCGCTACACGGAACACCGGGGAGCTGTTTTTT; CDR3: CASSPATRNTGELFF
D: TRBD1; V: TRBV7-9; size: many; J: TRBJ1-5; DNA: TGTGCCAGCAGCTCGGGACAGGGACATCAGCCCCAGCATTTT; CDR3: CASSSGQGHQPQHF
D: -; V: TRBV4-2; size: many; J: TRBJ1-2; DNA: TGTGCCAGCAGCCAAGGGGGGGGGAACTATGGCTACACCTTC; CDR3: CASSQGGGNYGYTF
D: TRBD2; V: TRBV7-2; size: many; J: TRBJ2-2; DNA: TGTGCCAGCAGCCCCGGGGGAGCGGGAGTAGCCGGGGAGCTGTTTTTT; CDR3: CASSPGGAGVAGELFF
D: TRBD1; V: TRBV5-1; size: many; J: TRBJ2-7; DNA: TGCGCCAGCAGGTTCGGGACAGGGGGCTACGAGCAGTACTTC; CDR3: CASRFGTGGYEQYF
D: -; V: TRBV24-1; size: many; J: TRBJ2-3; DNA: TGTGCCACCAGTGATTTCTTGGAAACCGCGACGCAGTATTTT; CDR3: CATSDFLETATQYF
D: TRBD1; V: TRBV28; size: -; J: TRBJ2-2; DNA: TGTGCCAGCAGTGTACCGGACAGGCGGAACACCGGGGAGCTGTTTTTT; CDR3: CASSVPDRRNTGELFF
D: -; V: TRBV5-1; size: many; J: TRBJ2-7; DNA: TGCGCCAGCAGCTTGGCCTCGGTTAAACCCTACGAGCAGTACTTC; CDR3: CASSLASVKPYEQYF
D: -; V: TRBV7-2; size: many; J: TRBJ1-2; DNA: TGTGCCAGCAGCTTAAACGGAAACTATGGCTACACCTTC; CDR3: CASSLNGNYGYTF
D: TRBD1; V: TRBV12-3/TRBV12-4; size: many; J: TRBJ2-7; DNA: TGTGCCAGCCGACTTGGGGGTGGGACAGCCTACGAGCAGTACTTC; CDR3: CASRLGGGTAYEQYF
D: -; V: TRBV10-3; size: many; J: TRBJ2-1; DNA: TGTGCCATCATAGAGGCTCTGTCAGGGGAGCAGTTCTTC; CDR3: CAIIEALSGEQFF
D: TRBD1; V: TRBV9; size: many; J: TRBJ1-1; DNA: TGTGCCAGCGGACAGGGGGCATCTGAAGCTTTCTTT; CDR3: CASGQGASEAFF
D: -; V: TRBV7-9; size: many; J: TRBJ2-7; DNA: TGTGCCAGCAGCCTCCAATCTGGCGTTGACGAGCAGTACTTC; CDR3: CASSLQSGVDEQYF
D: -; V: TRBV18; size: many; J: TRBJ2-3; DNA: TGTGCCAGCTCACCGACCGGGATAACCACAGATACGCAGTATTTT; CDR3: CASSPTGITTDTQYF
D: -; V: TRBV5-1; size: many; J: TRBJ1-2; DNA: TGCGCCAGCAGCTTGAATGTCGGGATCTATGGCTACACCTTC; CDR3: CASSLNVGIYGYTF
D: -; V: TRBV5-1; size: many; J: TRBJ2-1; DNA: TGCGCCAGCAGCTTGGTTCCCGGACGGCCGGAAAATGAGCAGTTCTTC; CDR3: CASSLVPGRPENEQFF
D: TRBD1; V: TRBV11-2; size: many; J: TRBJ1-1; DNA: TGTGCCAGCAGCCCCAGGACAGGGGCGAACACTGAAGCTTTCTTT; CDR3: CASSPRTGANTEAFF
D: -; V: TRBV25-1; size: many; J: TRBJ1-4; DNA: TGTGCCAGCAGTGAAGGAGCGCGCACTAATGAAAAACTGTTTTTT; CDR3: CASSEGARTNEKLFF
D: TRBD1; V: TRBV30; size: many; J: TRBJ1-5; DNA: TGTGCCTGGAGTGGGATAGGGGGCACTCAGCCCCAGCATTTT; CDR3: CAWSGIGGTQPQHF
D: TRBD2; V: TRBV20-1; size: many; J: TRBJ2-1; DNA: TGCAGTGCTAGAGTTAGCGGGACTTTCAATGAGCAGTTCTTC; CDR3: CSARVSGTFNEQFF
D: -; V: TRBV9; size: many; J: TRBJ1-2; DNA: TGTGCCAGCAGCGTAACTCTTGGCGGTTGGCAGGGAGGCGGCTACACCTTC; CDR3: CASSVTLGGWQGGGYTF
D: -; V: TRBV5-1; size: few; J: TRBJ2-7; DNA: TGCGCCAGCAGCTACGAATCAGACGGGTCCTACGAGCAGTACTTC; CDR3: CASSYESDGSYEQYF
D: TRBD2; V: TRBV20-1; size: many; J: TRBJ2-1; DNA: TGCAGTGCTGCGGGCCGGGGAGGGTCCTACAATGAGCAGTTCTTC; CDR3: CSAAGRGGSYNEQFF
D: -; V: TRBV6-1; size: many; J: TRBJ2-2; DNA: TGTGCCAGCAGCCCCGACGCGGCTAAAATGGCCGGGGAGCTGTTTTTT; CDR3: CASSPDAAKMAGELFF
D: -; V: TRBV29-1; size: many; J: TRBJ1-1; DNA: TGCAGCCCGTTAGGCCCGAACACTGAAGCTTTCTTT; CDR3: CSPLGPNTEAFF
D: -; V: TRBV5-1; size: many; J: TRBJ2-2; DNA: TGCGCCAGCAGCTTGCGGGACACCGGGGAGCTGTTTTTT; CDR3: CASSLRDTGELFF
D: TRBD2; V: TRBV5-1; size: few; J: TRBJ2-5; DNA: TGCGCCAGCAGCTTGGTGTCCGTCGCGTGGGGGGGTCAAGAGACCCAGTACTTC; CDR3: CASSLVSVAWGGQETQYF
D: -; V: TRBV7-8; size: many; J: TRBJ2-1; DNA: TGTGCCAGCAGCTTAGCGCCGCGGCAGGGGGGCTCCTACAATGAGCAGTTCTTC; CDR3: CASSLAPRQGGSYNEQFF
D: -; V: TRBV7-3; size: -; J: TRBJ2-7; DNA: TGTGCCAGCAGCTCAATGGACCGCAGGTACGAGCAGTACTTC; CDR3: CASSSMDRRYEQYF
D: -; V: TRBV10-3; size: many; J: TRBJ1-1; DNA: TGTGCCATCAGCGACCCCGGGACAAGGAACACTGAAGCTTTCTTT; CDR3: CAISDPGTRNTEAFF